Listed below are T cell receptor beta chains from one sample, sequenced in a study of human T cells and chemical hapten exposure. TCRdb reprocessed the RACE reads with MiXCR, giving one entry per CDR3 protein. This sample has roughly 100,000 distinct CDR3 sequences; 7.5% to 10% occur once, and the top ten carry approximately 1.9%. The sample was whole blood, taken in connection with sensitization to the hapten diphenylcyclopropenone (DPC). These TCRs come from a woman aged 40 to 50 with alopecia areata. Some clones in this sample may be carry-over from other donors' samples. CDR3s include the opening cysteine and the closing phenylalanine or tryptophan. The order of the fields is J gene, V gene, clone size, D gene, CDR3 protein, CDR3 DNA. A D gene is named only where the DNA matches it firmly. The size field is filled for only some rows; it gives once, few, many or a size class.

J: TRBJ2-7; V: TRBV2; size: NA; D: NA; CDR3: CASSEGRLLGYEQYF; DNA: TGTGCCAGCAGTGAAGGTAGACTTCTAGGATACGAGCAGTACTTC
J: TRBJ2-4; V: TRBV20-1; size: many; D: TRBD1; CDR3: CSARDTRGPGNIQYF; DNA: TGCAGTGCTAGAGACACCAGGGGGCCGGGGAACATTCAGTACTTC
J: TRBJ1-2; V: TRBV18; size: few; D: TRBD1; CDR3: CASSPWAGGDYGYTF; DNA: TGTGCCAGCTCACCATGGGCAGGGGGCGACTATGGCTACACCTTC
J: TRBJ1-1; V: TRBV28; size: many; D: NA; CDR3: CASRPDRYTEAFF; DNA: TGTGCCAGCAGACCGGACAGATACACTGAAGCTTTCTTT
J: TRBJ1-6; V: TRBV18; size: many; D: NA; CDR3: CASSTRTVLESPLHF; DNA: TGTGCCAGCTCAACGAGAACGGTCTTGGAATCACCCCTCCACTTT
J: TRBJ2-3; V: TRBV5-6; size: few; D: TRBD2; CDR3: CASSTSADTQYF; DNA: TGTGCCAGCAGTACTAGCGCAGATACGCAGTATTTT
J: TRBJ2-2; V: TRBV28; size: NA; D: TRBD1; CDR3: CASSSPGTGGTGELFF; DNA: TGTGCCAGCAGTTCTCCCGGGACAGGGGGCACCGGGGAGCTGTTTTTT
J: TRBJ1-2; V: TRBV24-1; size: NA; D: NA; CDR3: CATSDPNRRHGYTF; DNA: TGTGCCACCAGTGATCCGAACAGGCGGCATGGCTACACCTTC
J: TRBJ2-5; V: TRBV20-1; size: NA; D: NA; CDR3: CSARATTSQETQYF; DNA: TGCAGTGCTAGAGCCACCACCAGTCAAGAGACCCAGTACTTC
J: TRBJ2-5; V: TRBV5-4; size: many; D: NA; CDR3: CASRLGGQETQYF; DNA: TGTGCCAGCCGACTCGGGGGCCAAGAGACCCAGTACTTC
J: TRBJ1-4; V: TRBV20-1; size: many; D: NA; CDR3: CSAPDSRDEKLFF; DNA: TGCAGTGCCCCTGACAGCCGTGATGAAAAACTGTTTTTT
J: TRBJ2-4; V: TRBV5-1; size: few; D: NA; CDR3: CASSLDSKNIQYF; DNA: TGCGCCAGCAGCTTGGACAGCAAAAACATTCAGTACTTC
J: TRBJ2-2; V: TRBV24-1; size: few; D: NA; CDR3: CATSDPKRGDTGELFF; DNA: TGTGCCACCAGTGATCCGAAGCGAGGGGACACCGGGGAGCTGTTTTTT
J: TRBJ2-7; V: TRBV28; size: NA; D: NA; CDR3: CASSPRQFSQYF; DNA: TGTGCCAGCAGTCCCCGACAGTTTTCCCAGTACTTC
J: TRBJ2-5; V: TRBV20-1; size: NA; D: NA; CDR3: CSARRQVETQYF; DNA: TGCAGTGCTAGAAGGCAGGTTGAGACCCAGTACTTC
J: TRBJ2-1; V: TRBV5-4; size: NA; D: TRBD2; CDR3: CASSSGTSGSVWNEQFF; DNA: TGTGCCAGCAGCTCCGGGACTAGCGGGAGCGTGTGGAATGAGCAGTTCTTC
J: TRBJ2-6; V: TRBV7-9; size: NA; D: NA; CDR3: CASTTTAGANVLTF; DNA: TGTGCCAGCACAACAACAGCTGGGGCCAACGTCCTGACTTTC
J: TRBJ2-7; V: TRBV5-4; size: many; D: NA; CDR3: CASSLSEGPYEQYF; DNA: TGTGCCAGCAGCTTATCGGAAGGCCCCTACGAGCAGTACTTC
J: TRBJ1-3; V: TRBV21-1; size: few; D: NA; CDR3: CASSPNDRYF; DNA: TGTGCCAGCAGCCCCAATGATCGGTATTTT
J: TRBJ2-2; V: TRBV7-9; size: few; D: NA; CDR3: CASSLWEWELFF; DNA: TGTGCCAGCAGCCTGTGGGAGTGGGAGCTGTTTTTT
J: TRBJ2-4; V: TRBV7-9; size: few; D: NA; CDR3: CASSYLVTKNIQYF; DNA: TGTGCCAGCAGCTACCTAGTAACCAAAAACATTCAGTACTTC
J: TRBJ2-4; V: TRBV20-1; size: many; D: NA; CDR3: CSASWTARGNIQYF; DNA: TGCAGTGCTTCCTGGACAGCCCGGGGAAACATTCAGTACTTC
J: TRBJ2-1; V: TRBV11-2; size: many; D: NA; CDR3: CVSEGSNLGNEQFF; DNA: TGTGTCTCCGAGGGGAGTAATCTGGGCAATGAGCAGTTCTTC
J: TRBJ2-5; V: TRBV4-3; size: NA; D: NA; CDR3: CASSQDNREGRLYRYQETQYF; DNA: TGCGCCAGCAGCCAAGATAACCGGGAAGGCCGGCTATATAGGTACCAAGAGACCCAGTACTTC
J: TRBJ2-1; V: TRBV11-1; size: few; D: TRBD2; CDR3: CASSLLGTSGKTPFDEQFF; DNA: TGTGCCAGCAGCCTTCTCGGGACTAGCGGGAAGACCCCGTTTGATGAGCAGTTCTTC
J: TRBJ1-1; V: TRBV7-6; size: few; D: NA; CDR3: CASSSGAGSNTEAFF; DNA: TGTGCCAGCAGCTCGGGGGCGGGGTCGAACACTGAAGCTTTCTTT
J: TRBJ2-1; V: TRBV9; size: many; D: NA; CDR3: CASSVDGLMSSYNEQFF; DNA: TGTGCCAGCAGCGTAGATGGACTTATGAGCTCCTACAATGAGCAGTTCTTC
J: TRBJ1-2; V: TRBV28; size: NA; D: NA; CDR3: CASSLEYGYTF; DNA: TGTGCCAGCAGTTTGGAATATGGCTACACCTTC
J: TRBJ2-3; V: TRBV11-2; size: many; D: TRBD2; CDR3: CASSSWREAHTDTQYF; DNA: TGTGCCAGCAGCTCCTGGCGGGAGGCCCACACAGATACGCAGTATTTT
J: TRBJ2-3; V: TRBV28; size: many; D: TRBD2; CDR3: CASSFGTSGRKTDTQYF; DNA: TGTGCCAGCAGTTTCGGGACTAGCGGGAGGAAGACAGATACGCAGTATTTT
J: TRBJ2-1; V: TRBV7-9; size: few; D: TRBD2; CDR3: CASSSQLVLAGSSYNEQFF; DNA: TGTGCCAGCAGCTCACAACTGGTACTAGCGGGATCCTCCTACAATGAGCAGTTCTTC
J: TRBJ2-1; V: TRBV28; size: many; D: NA; CDR3: CASSFLEQFF; DNA: TGTGCCAGCAGTTTCCTTGAGCAGTTCTTC
J: TRBJ1-2; V: TRBV7-9; size: few; D: TRBD1; CDR3: CASSSPLQGGDGYTF; DNA: TGTGCCAGCAGCTCCCCCCTCCAGGGGGGGGATGGCTACACCTTC
J: TRBJ1-1; V: TRBV4-3; size: many; D: NA; CDR3: CASSQEPQGNTEAFF; DNA: TGCGCCAGCAGCCAAGAGCCCCAGGGGAACACTGAAGCTTTCTTT
J: TRBJ2-7; V: TRBV5-1; size: NA; D: TRBD1; CDR3: CASSLGTGYYEQYF; DNA: TGCGCCAGCAGCTTGGGGACAGGTTATTACGAGCAGTACTTC
J: TRBJ1-4; V: TRBV2; size: few; D: NA; CDR3: CASSEQGRRTNEKLFF; DNA: TGTGCCAGCAGTGAGCAGGGGCGGCGGACTAATGAAAAACTGTTTTTT
J: TRBJ2-2; V: TRBV28; size: NA; D: NA; CDR3: CASSPGPGTKGGELFF; DNA: TGTGCCAGCAGTCCGGGCCCCGGGACAAAAGGGGGGGAGCTGTTTTTT
J: TRBJ1-1; V: TRBV6-5; size: many; D: TRBD1; CDR3: CASSRTGGTEAFF; DNA: TGTGCCAGCAGCAGAACAGGGGGGACTGAAGCTTTCTTT
J: TRBJ2-7; V: TRBV25-1; size: NA; D: NA; CDR3: CASSVLDKPYEQYF; DNA: TGTGCCAGCAGTGTCCTAGACAAGCCCTACGAGCAGTACTTC
J: TRBJ2-3; V: TRBV6-1; size: many; D: NA; CDR3: CASSIQSGGPDTQYF; DNA: TGTGCCAGCAGCATTCAATCGGGCGGTCCAGATACGCAGTATTTT
J: TRBJ2-1; V: TRBV20-1; size: NA; D: TRBD2; CDR3: CSASTLTSGSYNEQFF; DNA: TGCAGTGCTTCCACCCTAACTAGCGGCTCCTACAATGAGCAGTTCTTC
J: TRBJ1-1; V: TRBV7-9; size: many; D: NA; CDR3: CASTLMDTVNTEAFF; DNA: TGTGCCAGCACCCTAATGGATACGGTGAACACTGAAGCTTTCTTT
J: TRBJ2-6; V: TRBV7-6; size: many; D: NA; CDR3: CASSEGFPSGANVLTF; DNA: TGTGCCAGCAGCGAGGGTTTCCCCTCTGGGGCCAACGTCCTGACTTTC
J: TRBJ2-3; V: TRBV29-1; size: many; D: NA; CDR3: CSVVGDLRTDTQYF; DNA: TGCAGCGTTGTGGGGGACCTGCGTACAGATACGCAGTATTTT
J: TRBJ2-7; V: TRBV6-6; size: many; D: NA; CDR3: CASSEETAVPYEQYF; DNA: TGTGCCAGCAGTGAGGAGACAGCCGTTCCCTACGAGCAGTACTTC
J: TRBJ2-5; V: TRBV6-2/TRBV6-3; size: many; D: TRBD2; CDR3: CASSTTSGRTGGETQYF; DNA: TGTGCCAGCAGTACGACTAGCGGGAGGACCGGGGGAGAGACCCAGTACTTC
J: TRBJ2-1; V: TRBV20-1; size: NA; D: TRBD2; CDR3: CSARDGTSGMSSYNEQFF; DNA: TGCAGTGCTAGAGATGGGACTAGCGGGATGAGCTCCTACAATGAGCAGTTCTTC
J: TRBJ1-2; V: TRBV28; size: NA; D: TRBD1; CDR3: CASSRQGESYGYTF; DNA: TGTGCCAGCAGTAGACAGGGGGAGAGCTATGGCTACACCTTC
J: TRBJ2-1; V: TRBV12-3/TRBV12-4; size: many; D: NA; CDR3: CASTISSSYNEQFF; DNA: TGTGCCAGCACCATCTCAAGCTCCTACAATGAGCAGTTCTTC
J: TRBJ2-7; V: TRBV3-1; size: NA; D: TRBD1; CDR3: CASSQRGTGAYEQYF; DNA: TGTGCCAGCAGCCAGAGAGGGACAGGGGCCTACGAGCAGTACTTC
J: TRBJ2-6; V: TRBV28; size: many; D: TRBD1; CDR3: CASSVTGVAGANVLTF; DNA: TGTGCCAGCAGTGTTACAGGGGTAGCTGGGGCCAACGTCCTGACTTTC
J: TRBJ2-2; V: TRBV24-1; size: many; D: NA; CDR3: CATSEGSNTGELFF; DNA: TGTGCCACCAGTGAGGGTAGTAACACCGGGGAGCTGTTTTTT
J: TRBJ2-5; V: TRBV6-2/TRBV6-3; size: many; D: NA; CDR3: CATPRGQETQYF; DNA: TGTGCCACCCCTCGGGGCCAAGAGACCCAGTACTTC
J: TRBJ2-5; V: TRBV7-2; size: few; D: NA; CDR3: CASSLVLNFQETQYF; DNA: TGTGCCAGCAGCTTAGTCCTGAACTTTCAAGAGACCCAGTACTTC